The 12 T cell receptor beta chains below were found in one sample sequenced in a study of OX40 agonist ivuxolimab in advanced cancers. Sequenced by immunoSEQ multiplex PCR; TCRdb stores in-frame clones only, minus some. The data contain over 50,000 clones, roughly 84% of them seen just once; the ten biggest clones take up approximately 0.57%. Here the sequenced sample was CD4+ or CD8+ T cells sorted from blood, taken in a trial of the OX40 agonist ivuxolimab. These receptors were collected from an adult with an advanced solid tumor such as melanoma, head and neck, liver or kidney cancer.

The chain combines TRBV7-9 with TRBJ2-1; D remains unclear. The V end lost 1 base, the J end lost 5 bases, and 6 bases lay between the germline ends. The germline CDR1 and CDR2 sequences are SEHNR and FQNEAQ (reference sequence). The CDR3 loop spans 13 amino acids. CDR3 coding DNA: TGTGCCAGCAGCTTAGGGCGCAACAATGAGCAGTTCTTC. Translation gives CASSLGRNNEQFF. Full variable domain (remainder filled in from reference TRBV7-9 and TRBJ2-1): DTGVSQNPRHKITKRGQNVTFRCDPISEHNRLYWYRQTLGQGPEFLTYFQNEAQLEKSRLLSDRFSAERPKGSFSTLEIQRTEQGDSAMYLCASSLGRNNEQFFGPGTRLTVL.

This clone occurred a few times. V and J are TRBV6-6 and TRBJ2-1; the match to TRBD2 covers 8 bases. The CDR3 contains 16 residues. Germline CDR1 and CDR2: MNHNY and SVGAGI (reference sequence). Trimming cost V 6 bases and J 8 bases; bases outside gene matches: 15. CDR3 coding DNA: TGTGCCAGCAGCCCAACATCGGGACTAGGTAACCATGAGCAGTTCTTC. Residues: CASSPTSGLGNHEQFF.

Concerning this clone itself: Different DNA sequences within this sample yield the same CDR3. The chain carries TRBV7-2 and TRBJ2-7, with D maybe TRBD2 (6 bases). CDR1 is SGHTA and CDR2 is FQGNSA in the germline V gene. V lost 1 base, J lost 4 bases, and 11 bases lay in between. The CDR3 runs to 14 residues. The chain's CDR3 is CASSLVGRAYEQYF. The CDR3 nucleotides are TGTGCCAGCAGCTTAGTCGGGAGAGCTTACGAGCAGTACTTC.

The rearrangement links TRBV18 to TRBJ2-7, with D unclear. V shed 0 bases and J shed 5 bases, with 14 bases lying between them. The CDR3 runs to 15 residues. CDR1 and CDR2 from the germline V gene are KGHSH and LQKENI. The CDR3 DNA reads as TGTGCCAGCTCACCACCGATAGGGCTCCAGAACGAGCAGTACTTC. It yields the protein CASSPPIGLQNEQYF.

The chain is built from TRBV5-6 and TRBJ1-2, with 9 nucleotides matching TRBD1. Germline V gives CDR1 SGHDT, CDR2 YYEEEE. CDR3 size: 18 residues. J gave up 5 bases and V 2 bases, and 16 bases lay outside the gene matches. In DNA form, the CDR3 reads TGTGCCAGCAGCTTAGCTATAGGACAGGGGCTCGTGGGATATGGCTACACCTTC. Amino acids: CASSLAIGQGLVGYGYTF.

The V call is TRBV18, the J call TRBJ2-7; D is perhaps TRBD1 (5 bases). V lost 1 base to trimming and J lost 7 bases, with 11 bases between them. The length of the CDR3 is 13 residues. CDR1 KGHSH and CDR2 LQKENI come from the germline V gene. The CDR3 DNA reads TGTGCCAGCTCACCACTTCAGGGTGGAGAGCAGTACTTC. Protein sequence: CASSPLQGGEQYF.

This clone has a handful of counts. The CDR3 region is CASSLEGPQPQHF. DNA for the CDR3: TGTGCCAGCAGCTTGGAGGGTCCTCAGCCCCAGCATTTT. The chain is built from TRBV7-8 and TRBJ1-5; no clear D. The V end was cut by 3 bases, the J end by 6 bases, with 9 bases between. Germline V gene lookup returns CDR1 SGHVS and CDR2 FQNEAQ. This CDR3 is 13 amino acids long.

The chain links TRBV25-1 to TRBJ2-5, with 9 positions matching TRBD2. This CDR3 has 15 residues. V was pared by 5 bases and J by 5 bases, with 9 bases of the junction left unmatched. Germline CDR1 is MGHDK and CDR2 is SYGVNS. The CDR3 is CASSKPAGGVETQYF. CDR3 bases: TGTGCCAGCAGTAAACCAGCGGGAGGAGTTGAGACCCAGTACTTC.

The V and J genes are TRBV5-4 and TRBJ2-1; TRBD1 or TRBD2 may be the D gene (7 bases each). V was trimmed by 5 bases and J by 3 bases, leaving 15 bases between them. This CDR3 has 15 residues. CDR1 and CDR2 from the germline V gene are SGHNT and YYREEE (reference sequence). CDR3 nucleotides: TGTGCCAGCAGGGGGGGAGGGGGCGGCTACAATGAGCAGTTCTTC. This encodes CASRGGGGGYNEQFF.

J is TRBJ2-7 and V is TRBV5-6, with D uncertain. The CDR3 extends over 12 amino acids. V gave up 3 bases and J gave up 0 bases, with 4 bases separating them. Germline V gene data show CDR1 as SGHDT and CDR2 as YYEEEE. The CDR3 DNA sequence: TGTGCCAGCAGCTCCGTCTCCTACGAGCAGTACTTC. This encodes CASSSVSYEQYF.

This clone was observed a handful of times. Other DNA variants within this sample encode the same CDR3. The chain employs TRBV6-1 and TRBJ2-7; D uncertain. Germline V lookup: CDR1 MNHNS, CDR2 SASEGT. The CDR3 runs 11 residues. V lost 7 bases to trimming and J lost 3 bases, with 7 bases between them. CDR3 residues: CASKGIYEQYF. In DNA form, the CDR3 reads TGTGCCAGCAAGGGTATCTACGAGCAGTACTTC.

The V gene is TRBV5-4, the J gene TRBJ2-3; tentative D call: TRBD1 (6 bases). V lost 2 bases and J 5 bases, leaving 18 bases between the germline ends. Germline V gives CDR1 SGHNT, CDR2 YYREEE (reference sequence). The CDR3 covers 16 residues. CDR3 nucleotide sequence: TGTGCCAGCAGCTTAGAGGGACAACAAAGGTTAGATACGCAGTATTTT. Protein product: CASSLEGQQRLDTQYF.